Shown below are 31 T cell receptor delta chains from a single sample sequenced in a study of γδ T cells in repeated Plasmodium falciparum infection. TCRdb repeated clone calling on the multiplex PCR reads with CATT. Altogether over 90,000 delta-chain clones are present, approximately 0.92% being singletons, with the ten largest covering roughly 9.9%. Flow sorting of PBMC yielded separate Vgamma9/Vdelta2+ and Vdelta2-negative gammadelta T cell populations for bulk repertoire analysis. The sequenced material came from gamma-delta T cells from blood. These receptors all stem from a pool of human donors (malaria-infected and uninfected, not separated).

This clone rates as medium-sized. Other nucleotide sequences in the sample specify the same CDR3. V and J are TRDV1 and TRDJ4; 13 bases fit TRDD3. J was trimmed by 3 bases and V by 0 bases; bases with no gene match: 22. CDR3 size: 22 residues. Per the germline V gene, CDR1 is TSWWSYY and CDR2 is QGS. The CDR3 sequence: CALGELLHHHAVLGDTPGPLIF. CDR3 nucleotide sequence: TGTGCTCTTGGGGAACTATTACACCACCACGCTGTACTGGGGGATACGCCGGGACCCCTGATCTTT.

This clone was counted a few times. A single base is all that separates this from a far larger clone, so a read error is likely. Different DNA sequences within this sample yield the same CDR3. V gene TRDV1 combines with J gene TRDJ1; 9 bases match TRDD3. The J gene, absent from TCRdb, was called here by matching the DNA to germline. Germline CDR1 TSWWSYY, CDR2 QGS. The CDR3 covers 21 residues. Trimming cost V 7 bases and J 0 bases; bases outside gene matches: 24. Here the CDR3 DNA reads TGTGCTCTTGTGGTTACCATCACTGGGGGACTCCAGCACACGTACACCGATAAACTCATCTTT. This encodes CALVVTITGGLQHTYTDKLIF.

This clone turned up a few times. The protein given by TCRdb reflects a much larger clone and differs at residue 5 from this DNA's translation, likely from a read error; the protein shown is the DNA's translation. J is TRDJ1 and V is TRDV2, with 13 bases matching TRDD3. In the absence of a J gene in TCRdb, the DNA was matched to germline to assign it here. The length of the CDR3 is 24 residues. With V trimmed by 3 bases and J by 0 bases, 27 bases remained unmatched. In germline, CDR1 is GEAIGNYY, CDR2 EKD. CDR3 loop: CACDPVNTGGYAPTTQSYTDKLIF. The CDR3 DNA sequence: TGTGCCTGTGACCCCGTTAATACTGGGGGATACGCGCCCACGACCCAGTCGTACACCGATAAACTCATCTTT.

This clone has ten or more counts. A read error likely explains why the TCRdb protein, taken from a much larger clone, differs from this DNA's translation at residue 12; the protein shown is translated from the DNA. The chain couples TRDV2 to TRDJ1, with 13 bases lining up with TRDD3. No J gene was available from TCRdb, and it was assigned here by a germline match of the DNA. After removal of 0 bases from V and 2 bases from J, the junction contained 8 bases not matched to a gene. The CDR3 sequence is 18 residues long. Germline assignment: CDR1 GEAIGNYY and CDR2 EKD. For the CDR3, the DNA is TGTGCCTGTGACACCTTGTTACTGGGGGATACGGAGACCGATAAACTCATCTTT. Its protein is CACDTLLLGDTETDKLIF.

This clone has ten or more counts. TCRdb assigns this DNA the protein of a much larger clone, which departs from its translation at residue 14; this likely reflects a read error, and the protein shown comes from translating the DNA. The V and J genes are TRDV2 and TRDJ1; 12 bases agree with TRDD3. V dropped 0 bases and J dropped 3; count of bases not matched to a gene: 16. Germline loops: CDR1 GEAIGNYY, CDR2 EKD. The CDR3 is 20 residues long. Written as DNA, the CDR3 is TGTGCCTGTGACACCGTAGGTCCTGGGGGATACGAAAGGCCTTCCGATAAACTCATCTTT. Translating gives CACDTVGPGGYERPSDKLIF.

Worth noting for this clone: One base separates it from a far larger clone, so it is likely a read error. Other DNA sequences within the sample encode an identical CDR3. Written as DNA, the CDR3 is TGTGCTCTTGGGGAACCATCGGACAGGCTTTACCCCTACACCGATAAACTCATCTTT. Translation gives CALGEPSDRLYPYTDKLIF. The gene calls are TRDV1 and TRDJ1; D uncertain. CDR3 length: 19 amino acids. The V gene's germline CDR1 is TSWWSYY and CDR2 QGS. The V end lost 1 base, the J end lost 0 bases, and 21 bases lay between the germline ends.

This clone has at least ten counts. It differs at one base from a far larger clone, so likely a read error. Other nucleotide sequences from this sample produce the same CDR3. The V gene call reads TRDV2; no J gene was called; the table's D call, TRDD3, was not checked against the DNA. Germline CDR1 is GEAIGNYY and CDR2 is EKD. This CDR3 comprises 20 residues. CDR3 in DNA: TGTGCCTGTGACACCGTACTGGGGGACCCTAATTCGGAATACACCGATAAACTCATCTTC. This gives the protein CACDTVLGDPNSEYTDKLIF.

This clone was counted at least ten times. The sample carries other DNA sequences with the same CDR3. The V gene is TRDV1, the J gene TRDJ1; 7 bases line up with TRDD3. Germline values: CDR1 TSWWSYY, CDR2 QGS. Unmatched junction bases numbered 15, after V lost 2 bases and J lost 0 bases. The CDR3 is 19 amino acids. CDR3 sequence (DNA): TGTGCTCTTGGGGAAATAGCAACCGCGATTTGGGGGAACACCGATAAACTCATCTTT. Translated, it gives CALGEIATAIWGNTDKLIF.

This clone was seen at least ten times. The protein in TCRdb stems from a much larger clone and differs at residue 7 from this DNA's translation, likely a read error; here the protein is translated from the DNA. The chain couples TRDV2 to TRDJ1, with D possibly matching TRDD3 (5 bases). Here the J gene was assigned by germline matching of the DNA, as TCRdb has none. V lost 5 bases to trimming and J lost 5 bases, with 20 bases between them. This CDR3 spans 15 amino acids. CDR1 and CDR2 (germline): GEAIGNYY, EKD. CDR3 protein: CACVELEDREDKLIF. CDR3 bases: TGTGCCTGTGTCGAACTGGAGGATCGGGAGGATAAACTCATCTTT.

Regarding this clone: The translation of this DNA and the TCRdb protein of a much larger clone differ at residue 9, probably owing to a read error; the protein shown here is translated from the DNA. The V call is TRDV1, the J call TRDJ2, with D possibly matching TRDD3 (6 bases). No J gene is reported in TCRdb; it was inferred here by comparing the DNA with germline. CDR1 and CDR2 (germline): TSWWSYY, QGS. Trimming removed 1 base at V and 3 bases at J, with 21 bases between. The CDR3 spans 19 residues. The CDR3 reads CALGERGVLYWVLTAQLFF. For the CDR3, the DNA is TGTGCTCTTGGGGAACGGGGTGTCCTTTACTGGGTCCTGACAGCACAACTCTTCTTT.

This clone was counted between two and nine times. TCRdb's protein, taken from a much larger clone, differs from this DNA's translation at residue 16, likely owing to a read error; the protein displayed comes from the DNA. TRDV2 is the V gene, and the J gene was not called; TRDD3 was called by the table and not checked on the DNA. The CDR3 runs 18 residues. The germline CDR1 and CDR2 sequences are GEAIGNYY and EKD. CDR3 region: CACDGTGGRSWDTRQIFF. DNA of the CDR3: TGTGCCTGTGATGGTACTGGGGGCCGCTCCTGGGACACCCGACAGATATTTTTC.

About this clone itself: TCRdb pairs this DNA with a much larger clone's protein that differs at residue 15, likely a read error; the protein shown was translated from the DNA. This sequence joins TRDV2 and TRDJ1, with TRDD3 as a possible D gene (6 bases). The J gene, left out of TCRdb, was set here by checking the DNA against germline. Germline CDR1 GEAIGNYY, CDR2 EKD. The CDR3 sequence is 18 residues long. The CDR3 DNA is TGTGCCTGTGACACCGTGGTGGGGATCATGAGTTACACCGATAGACTCATCTTT. Protein sequence: CACDTVVGIMSYTDRLIF.

In regard to this clone: The protein TCRdb lists belongs to a much larger clone and differs from this DNA's translation at residue 12, which points to a read error; the protein shown is made from the DNA. This chain joins TRDV2 and TRDJ3; 10 positions agree with TRDD3. No J gene is reported in TCRdb; it was inferred here by comparing the DNA with germline. The germline V gene encodes CDR1 GEAIGNYY and CDR2 EKD. V shed 1 base and J 1 base; nucleotides not matched to a gene: 21. This CDR3 spans 24 amino acids. In nucleotides, the CDR3 is TGTGCCTGTGACACTCTCGTACTGGGGGATGAAAGTCCCCACGCGTCCTGGGACACCCGACAGATGTTTTTC. This encodes CACDTLVLGDESPHASWDTRQMFF.

A word on this clone: The protein that TCRdb holds for this DNA derives from a much larger clone and differs from the translated DNA at residue 13, which likely indicates a read error; the protein shown here is translated from the DNA. V gene TRDV2 combines with J gene TRDJ1, with no clear D. Deletions cut 0 bases from V and 4 bases from J, with 23 bases between. This CDR3 is built from 18 residues. The germline gives CDR1 GEAIGNYY, CDR2 EKD. Written as DNA, the CDR3 is TGTGCCTGTGACACCGTCGGACTGCGGGACCGTAATTACGATAAACTCATCTTT. Translation: CACDTVGLRDRNYDKLIF.

Of note for this clone: This likely stems from a read error, as it lies one base from a far larger clone. This CDR3 is also generated by other DNA sequences in the sample. J is TRDJ1 and V is TRDV2, with 8 bases matching TRDD3. TCRdb carries no J gene annotation; the J gene was assigned here by matching the DNA with germline. The CDR3 runs 18 residues. The germline gives CDR1 GEAIGNYY, CDR2 EKD. CDR3 in DNA: TGTGCCTGCGACACCGTGATGGGGGGGATAGGTTGGACCGATAAACTCATCTTT. The encoded protein is CACDTVMGGIGWTDKLIF.

This clone was observed at least ten times. TCRdb pairs this DNA with a much larger clone's protein that differs at residue 17, likely a read error; the protein shown was translated from the DNA. V and J are TRAV38-2/DV8 and TRDJ1, with 9 bases aligning to TRDD3. The germline gives CDR1 TSESDYY, CDR2 QEAYKQQN. V was pared by 0 bases and J by 0 bases, with 30 bases of the junction left unmatched. This CDR3 has 25 amino acids. CDR3 in amino acids: CAYRSVNFVKGDLLGDAGNTDKLIF. The CDR3 DNA follows: TGTGCTTATAGGAGCGTTAACTTCGTCAAAGGCGACCTCCTGGGGGATGCGGGGAACACCGATAAACTCATCTTT.

This clone showed up just a few times. The amino acid sequence in TCRdb belongs to a much larger clone and departs from this DNA's translation at residue 12, likely a sequencing read error; the sequence shown is translated from the DNA. The J gene is TRDJ1, the V gene TRDV2, with TRDD3 matching 11 bases. Germline-derived CDR1 and CDR2 are GEAIGNYY and EKD. The CDR3 spans 17 residues. The V segment lost 4 bases and the J segment 2 bases; nucleotides outside the gene matches: 11. CDR3 DNA: TGTGCCTGTGATCCGTTGGGGGATACGATTGAGACCGATAAACTCATCTTT. Its translation is CACDPLGDTIETDKLIF.

Concerning this clone: The protein given by TCRdb reflects a much larger clone and differs at residue 4 from this DNA's translation, likely from a read error; the protein shown is the DNA's translation. The chain links TRDV2 to TRDJ1; 9 nucleotides agree with TRDD3. TCRdb supplies no J gene; here it was assigned by aligning the nucleotide sequence to germline. The CDR3 is made up of 15 amino acids. CDR1 is GEAIGNYY, CDR2 EKD, per germline. The CDR3 DNA reads as TGTGCCTGTGGCACCCTGGGGGATCAGTCCGATAAACTCATCTTT. Amino acid sequence: CACGTLGDQSDKLIF.

Worth noting for this clone: The TCRdb record carries a much larger clone's protein, which differs from this DNA's translation at residue 5; a read error is the likely cause, and the protein listed here is the DNA translation. The chain uses TRDV1 and TRDJ1; D uncertain. In the absence of a J gene in TCRdb, the DNA was matched to germline to assign it here. The CDR3 covers 11 residues. Germline V gene lookup returns CDR1 TSWWSYY and CDR2 QGS. V shed 7 bases and J shed 4 bases, with 7 bases lying between them. The CDR3 reads CALDSFDKLIF. CDR3 bases: TGTGCTCTTGACAGTTTCGATAAACTCATCTTT.

On this clone itself: A read error likely explains why the TCRdb protein, taken from a much larger clone, differs from this DNA's translation at residue 11; the protein shown is translated from the DNA. The chain is built from TRDV2 and TRDJ3, with TRDD3 identical over 8 bases. The J gene, not given by TCRdb, was assigned here from a germline match of the nucleotide sequence. Germline lookup yields CDR1 GEAIGNYY and CDR2 EKD. The CDR3 spans 19 residues. V gave up 0 bases and J gave up 3 bases; unmatched junction bases: 9. Here the CDR3 reads CACDTGGIRGFWDTRQMFF. CDR3 DNA sequence: TGTGCCTGTGACACCGGCGGGATACGGGGATTCTGGGACACCCGACAGATGTTTTTC.

A few counts support this clone. A far bigger clonotype differs at one base, so this is likely a read error. Other nucleotide sequences in the sample specify the same CDR3. This rearrangement joins TRDV2 to TRDJ1; 7 bases fit TRDD3. The J gene, not given by TCRdb, was assigned here from a germline match of the nucleotide sequence. There are 15 residues in the CDR3. Germline values: CDR1 GEAIGNYY, CDR2 EKD. CDR3 bases: TGTGCCTGCGACACCGGAGGGGATAAGGGCGATAAACTCATCTTT. Translation gives CACDTGGDKGDKLIF.

This clone showed up many times. The protein recorded in TCRdb matches a much larger clone and deviates from this DNA's translation at residue 12, suggesting a read error; the protein here is obtained by translating the DNA. The chain joins TRDV2 to TRDJ1, with TRDD3 identical over 10 bases. The germline CDR1 and CDR2 sequences are GEAIGNYY and EKD. This CDR3 contains 18 residues. Trimming cost V 0 bases and J 3 bases; bases outside gene matches: 12. The CDR3 is CACDTVGTGGSPPDKLIF. Here the CDR3 DNA reads TGTGCCTGTGACACCGTCGGTACTGGGGGATCCCCCCCCGATAAACTCATCTTT.

This clone was detected only a few times. TCRdb's entry gives the protein of a much larger clone, which mismatches this DNA's translation at residue 7, likely from a read error; the protein reported here is translated from the DNA. The rearrangement joins TRDV1 to TRDJ1; TRDD3 matches 10 bases. Here the J gene was assigned by germline matching of the DNA, as TCRdb has none. In germline, CDR1 is TSWWSYY, CDR2 QGS. V lost 1 base, J lost 4 bases, and 15 bases stayed unmatched. This CDR3 region has 19 residues. CDR3 residues: CALGEPASFQLGDFDKLIF. The CDR3 coding sequence is TGTGCTCTTGGGGAACCTGCTTCCTTCCAACTGGGGGATTTCGATAAACTCATCTTT.

Worth noting for this clone: TCRdb's listed protein matches a much larger clone and diverges from this DNA's translation at residue 13, likely through a read error; the protein shown comes from the DNA. This chain connects TRDV2 to TRDJ2, with 9 bases matching TRDD3. The J gene, absent from TCRdb, was called here by matching the DNA to germline. Germline-derived CDR1 and CDR2 are GEAIGNYY and EKD. This CDR3 contains 16 residues. CDR3 in amino acids: CACDTVGDTGTAKLFF. Here the CDR3 DNA reads TGTGCCTGTGACACCGTAGGGGATACGGGCACAGCAAAACTCTTCTTT.

For this clone: TCRdb pairs this DNA with a much larger clone's protein that differs at residue 20, likely a read error; the protein shown was translated from the DNA. No J gene call was made, and the V gene is TRDV2; the DNA was not compared with TRDD3, the D call given in the table. The CDR3 is 21 amino acids. Germline V lookup: CDR1 GEAIGNYY, CDR2 EKD. CDR3 protein: CACVLPFPRLLGGKYTDKLTF. CDR3 DNA sequence: TGTGCCTGTGTACTTCCTTTCCCTCGCCTACTGGGGGGTAAGTACACCGATAAACTCACCTTT.

This clone was picked up a small number of times. A single base is all that separates this from a far larger clone, so a read error is likely. A V gene of TRDV1 was called, but no J gene was assigned; the D call TRDD3 from the table was never checked on the DNA. The germline V gene encodes CDR1 TSWWSYY and CDR2 QGS. The CDR3 sequence is 21 residues long. Written as DNA, the CDR3 is TGTGCTCTTGGGGAACATCCTTCCTACTTGCGGGGGATAAGTTTTTGTAGGCAACTCATCTTC. It specifies CALGEHPSYLRGISFCRQLIF.

This clone was detected many times. This chain joins TRDV2 and TRDJ1, with 10 bases aligning to TRDD3. Looked up from germline, CDR1 is GEAIGNYY and CDR2 is EKD. Trimming removed 3 bases from V and 1 base from J; junction bases left unmatched: 13. CDR3 length: 18 amino acids. The CDR3 DNA sequence: TGTGCCTGTGACCCCCTTACGGGGGATACGCGGCCCACCGATAAACTCATCTTT. It yields the protein CACDPLTGDTRPTDKLIF.

As to this clone: The translation of this DNA and the TCRdb protein of a much larger clone differ at residue 21, probably owing to a read error; the protein shown here is translated from the DNA. With the J gene uncalled, the V gene is TRDV1; the table assigns TRDD3, which was not confirmed against the DNA. Germline V gives CDR1 TSWWSYY, CDR2 QGS. The CDR3 has 22 amino acids. The CDR3 DNA follows: TGTGCTCTTGGGGAACTAAGACCCATTCTGGGGGATACCCGTACTAACACCGATAAACTCACCTTT. Residues: CALGELRPILGDTRTNTDKLTF.

This clone was seen repeatedly, ten times or more. At residue 9, TCRdb's protein is not the same as the translated DNA, so the protein here was read from the DNA. The rearrangement links TRDV1 to TRDJ1; 12 bases match TRDD3. CDR1 is TSWWSYY and CDR2 is QGS in the germline V gene. With V trimmed by 0 bases and J by 4 bases, 27 bases remained unmatched. The CDR3 sequence is 24 residues long. CDR3 sequence (DNA): TGTGCTCTTGGGGAACTAGTGACATTTCCTTCCTACGGGGATGCTGGGGGATACGGCGATAAACTCATCTTT. Protein product: CALGELVTFPSYGDAGGYGDKLIF.

This clone has a handful of counts. The protein that TCRdb holds for this DNA derives from a much larger clone and differs from the translated DNA at residue 7, which likely indicates a read error; the protein shown here is translated from the DNA. The CDR3 region has the DNA TGTGCTCTTGGGGAACTAAGCTCCTTCGGTGGGGATACCCCCCTCATGGACACCGATAAACTCATCTTT. Its translation is CALGELSSFGGDTPLMDTDKLIF. The V call is TRDV1, the J call TRDJ1; 8 bases align to TRDD3. The J gene was not available in TCRdb and was assigned here by matching the DNA to germline segments. This CDR3 comprises 23 residues. Trimming cost V 0 bases and J 0 bases; bases outside gene matches: 24. Germline lookup yields CDR1 TSWWSYY and CDR2 QGS.

In this sample, this clone turned up a few times. The translation of this DNA and the TCRdb protein of a much larger clone differ at residue 6, probably owing to a read error; the protein shown here is translated from the DNA. This rearrangement joins TRDV2 to TRDJ1; 10 bases match TRDD3. TCRdb carries no J gene annotation; the J gene was assigned here by matching the DNA with germline. V shed 5 bases, J shed 1 base, and the junction held 30 bases outside the gene matches. There are 23 residues in the CDR3. Germline CDR1 is GEAIGNYY and CDR2 is EKD. The CDR3 DNA is TGTGCCTGTGGCAAACGCTTCCTAATGAGGGGGATACGCTCCCGGGGTTGCACCGATAAACTCATCTTT. This gives the protein CACGKRFLMRGIRSRGCTDKLIF.